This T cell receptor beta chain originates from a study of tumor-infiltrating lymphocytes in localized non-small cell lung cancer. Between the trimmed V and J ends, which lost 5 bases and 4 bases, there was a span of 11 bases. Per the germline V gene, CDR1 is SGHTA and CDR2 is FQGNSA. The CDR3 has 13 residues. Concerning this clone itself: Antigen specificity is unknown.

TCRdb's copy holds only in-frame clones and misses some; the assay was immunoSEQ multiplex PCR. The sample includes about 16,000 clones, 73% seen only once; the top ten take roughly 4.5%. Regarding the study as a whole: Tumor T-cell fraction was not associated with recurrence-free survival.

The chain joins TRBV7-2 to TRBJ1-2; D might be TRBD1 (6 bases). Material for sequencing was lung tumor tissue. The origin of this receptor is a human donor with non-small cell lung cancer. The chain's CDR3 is CASSPGASYGYTF. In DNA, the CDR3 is TGTGCCAGCAGCCCAGGGGCCTCCTATGGCTACACCTTC.